The rows below give T cell receptor beta chains drawn from one sample of a study of OX40 agonist ivuxolimab in advanced cancers. Clones were read by immunoSEQ multiplex PCR, and TCRdb kept only the in-frame ones, dropping some. The sample contains roughly 64,000 clones, approximately 84% of which appear only once. The source was CD4+ or CD8+ T cells sorted from blood, collected in a trial of the OX40 agonist ivuxolimab. The origin of the receptors is an adult with an advanced solid tumor such as melanoma, head and neck, liver or kidney cancer. The CDR3 runs from the conserved cysteine through the conserved F or W.

V gene: TRBV10-3; J gene: TRBJ2-3; CDR3 protein: CAIRDRDRTTSGGSDTQYF
V gene: TRBV15; J gene: TRBJ2-1; CDR3 protein: CATSGTSGSYNEQFF
V gene: TRBV7-3; J gene: TRBJ2-5; CDR3 protein: CASSLGMQETQYF
V gene: TRBV9; J gene: TRBJ1-2; CDR3 protein: CASSRRGRIDYGYTF
V gene: TRBV5-5; J gene: TRBJ1-5; CDR3 protein: CASSLEGGDQPQHF
V gene: TRBV11-3; J gene: TRBJ2-3; CDR3 protein: CASSSSGGTDTQYF
V gene: TRBV19; J gene: TRBJ2-7; CDR3 protein: CASSPWDRRDEQYF
V gene: TRBV29-1; J gene: TRBJ1-5; CDR3 protein: CSVAGQPFGPQHF
V gene: TRBV9; J gene: TRBJ1-1; CDR3 protein: CASSVSSGFMNTEAFF
V gene: TRBV10-3; J gene: TRBJ2-3; CDR3 protein: CAISGLAGGPLDTQYF
V gene: TRBV4-1; J gene: TRBJ2-2; CDR3 protein: CASSPGTRIQNTGELFF
V gene: TRBV5-4; J gene: TRBJ2-5; CDR3 protein: CASSQTPGGQYF
V gene: TRBV6-6; J gene: TRBJ2-3; CDR3 protein: CASSYFPPGLDTQYF
V gene: TRBV4-1; J gene: TRBJ1-6; CDR3 protein: CASSQGTTGFSPLHF
V gene: TRBV7-8; J gene: TRBJ1-3; CDR3 protein: CASSLAPLGGNTIYF
V gene: TRBV28; J gene: TRBJ1-2; CDR3 protein: CASRPYRGLNYGYTF
V gene: TRBV7-3; J gene: TRBJ2-3; CDR3 protein: CASSPVSTDTQYF
V gene: TRBV7-3; J gene: TRBJ1-1; CDR3 protein: CASSPLGQGNTEAFF
V gene: TRBV5-6; J gene: TRBJ2-5; CDR3 protein: CASSLMSGDPQETQYF
V gene: TRBV5-1; J gene: TRBJ2-3; CDR3 protein: CASSLEVTTDTQYF
V gene: TRBV30; J gene: TRBJ2-3; CDR3 protein: CAWSVLRGGSTDTQYF
V gene: TRBV7-9; J gene: TRBJ1-2; CDR3 protein: CASSLTYGYTF
V gene: TRBV6-5; J gene: TRBJ1-2; CDR3 protein: CASSERMGGYTF
V gene: TRBV5-1; J gene: TRBJ2-1; CDR3 protein: CASSLRDRYYNEQFF
V gene: TRBV6-4; J gene: TRBJ2-1; CDR3 protein: CASSELAGYNEQFF
V gene: TRBV2; J gene: TRBJ2-7; CDR3 protein: CASSDGRAGEQYF
V gene: TRBV2; J gene: TRBJ1-1; CDR3 protein: CASRGRESMNTEAFF
V gene: TRBV6-5; J gene: TRBJ2-1; CDR3 protein: CASSGTYEQFF
V gene: TRBV11-3; J gene: TRBJ2-7; CDR3 protein: CASSQGLVSYEQYF
V gene: TRBV19; J gene: TRBJ1-6; CDR3 protein: CASRELSTGDNSPLHF
V gene: TRBV5-1; J gene: TRBJ1-1; CDR3 protein: CASSSRDRAGTEAFF
V gene: TRBV6-1; J gene: TRBJ2-3; CDR3 protein: CASSEGLATDTQYF
V gene: TRBV11-2; J gene: TRBJ2-2; CDR3 protein: CASSLVQGLNTGELFF
V gene: TRBV6-5; J gene: TRBJ2-2; CDR3 protein: CASSSTGGITGELFF